Presented here are 17 T cell receptor beta chains from one specimen sequenced in a study of blood T cell repertoires in COVID-19. The protocol was immunoSEQ multiplex PCR, while the TCRdb copy is restricted to in-frame clones and leaves out a portion. The sample includes about 50,000 clones, 86% seen only once; the top ten take under 15%. Sequencing was performed on peripheral blood. These receptors were collected from a human donor in a cohort sampled during active COVID-19.

The chain couples TRBV6-6 to TRBJ2-1; 8 bases match TRBD1. The CDR3 covers 15 residues. CDR1 MNHNY and CDR2 SVGAGI come from the germline V gene (reference sequence). With V trimmed by 2 bases and J by 7 bases, 7 bases remained unmatched. CDR3 sequence reads: CASSYPRTGRNEQFF. Written as DNA, the CDR3 is TGTGCCAGCAGTTACCCCCGGACAGGGCGGAATGAGCAGTTCTTC.

V usage is TRBV5-1 and J usage is TRBJ1-2; D remains ambiguous. Germline loops: CDR1 SGHRS, CDR2 YFSETQ. The CDR3 extends over 15 amino acids. The V end lost 3 bases, the J end lost 5 bases, and 17 bases lay between the germline ends. This CDR3 reads CASSSAGDSEYGYTF. Written as DNA, the CDR3 is TGCGCCAGCAGCTCCGCCGGGGATTCTGAGTATGGCTACACCTTC.

Judged by abundance, this clone is medium-sized (0.01 to 0.1%). The genes are TRBV19 and TRBJ1-2; D uncertain. Trimming left V 7 bases short and J 5 bases short, with 17 bases between. The CDR3 has 14 residues. CDR1 LNHDA and CDR2 SQIVND come from the germline V gene (reference sequence). CDR3 loop: CASNPQTTLYGYTF. The CDR3 region has the DNA TGTGCCAGTAACCCACAGACCACTCTATATGGCTACACCTTC. Variable domain in full (rest from reference TRBV19 and TRBJ1-2): DGGITQSPKYLFRKEGQNVTLSCEQNLNHDAMYWYRQDPGQGLRLIYYSQIVNDFQKGDIAEGYSVSREKKESFPLTVTSAQKNPTAFYLCASNPQTTLYGYTFGSGTRLTVV.

The genes are TRBV2 and TRBJ1-1, with 8 bases identical to TRBD1. V trimming: 7 bases; J trimming: 5 bases; junction bases outside the gene matches: 12. CDR1 is SNHLY, CDR2 FYNNEI, per germline. The CDR3 is made up of 15 amino acids. The CDR3 is CASNNHGQGRTEAFF. CDR3 DNA: TGTGCCAGCAACAACCACGGACAGGGAAGGACTGAAGCTTTCTTT. Complete variable domain (other parts from reference TRBV2 and TRBJ1-1): EPEVTQTPSHQVTQMGQEVILRCVPISNHLYFYWYRQILGQKVEFLVSFYNNEISEKSEIFDDQFSVERPDGSNFTLKIRSTKLEDSAMYFCASNNHGQGRTEAFFGQGTRLTVV.

The gene calls are TRBV12-3 or TRBV12-4 and TRBJ2-2; no clear D gene. Trimming stripped 6 bases from V and 1 base from J, with 3 bases between. The CDR3 is made up of 12 amino acids. The CDR3: CASSLNTGELFF. The DNA of the CDR3 is TGTGCCAGCAGCCTGAACACCGGGGAGCTGTTTTTT.

The chain couples TRBV4-2 to TRBJ1-2; D call uncertain. This CDR3 has 15 residues. CDR1 LGHNA and CDR2 YNFKEQ come from the germline V gene. The ends were cut back, 3 bases at V and 0 bases at J, with 11 bases in the middle. The CDR3 sequence: CASSHAPGSNYGYTF. CDR3 nucleotide sequence: TGTGCCAGCAGCCATGCACCGGGATCTAACTATGGCTACACCTTC.

This sequence joins TRBV18 and TRBJ2-1; TRBD2 matches 11 bases. The CDR3 runs to 19 residues. The germline CDR1 and CDR2 sequences are KGHSH and LQKENI. V was clipped by 3 bases and J by 2 bases; unmatched bases: 12. The CDR3: CASSPFQLAGVATYNEQFF. CDR3 DNA sequence: TGTGCCAGCTCACCGTTTCAACTAGCGGGAGTCGCGACCTACAATGAGCAGTTCTTC.

In DNA form, the CDR3 reads TGCGCCAGCAGCCAAGGGACAGGGGCGAATCAGCCCCAGCATTTT. This gives the protein CASSQGTGANQPQHF. The chain links TRBV4-1 to TRBJ1-5, with 9 bases identical to TRBD1. The CDR3 runs 15 residues. Germline V gene sequence: CDR1 MGHRA, CDR2 YSYEKL. The V and J ends lost 1 base and 4 bases, in that order; junction bases with no gene match: 2.

The chain is built from TRBV19 and TRBJ2-1, with 10 bases matching TRBD2. There are 16 residues in the CDR3. Germline loops: CDR1 LNHDA, CDR2 SQIVND (reference sequence). V was pared by 7 bases and J by 8 bases, with 14 bases of the junction left unmatched. The CDR3 DNA follows: TGTGCCAGTACCCTGGGGGGTCTAGCGGGAGAGCATGAGCAGTTCTTC. Encoded protein: CASTLGGLAGEHEQFF.

The chain links TRBV27 to TRBJ2-7; weak D call: TRBD1 (6 bases). CDR3 length: 13 residues. Germline CDR1 and CDR2: MNHEY and SMNVEV (reference sequence). The V end lost 3 bases, the J end lost 2 bases, and 8 bases lay between the germline ends. As DNA, the CDR3 is TGTGCCAGCAGTTTGAACAGGGCCTACGAGCAGTACTTC. It translates to CASSLNRAYEQYF.

The chain uses TRBV7-9 and TRBJ2-1; 11 bases fit TRBD2. With 7 bases clipped from V and 9 bases from J, the junction kept 14 bases outside the gene matches. Germline V gene lookup returns CDR1 SEHNR and CDR2 FQNEAQ (reference sequence). This CDR3 region has 16 residues. The CDR3 spells CASIRSGLAGGLEQFF. CDR3 nucleotide sequence: TGTGCCAGCATCAGATCCGGGCTAGCGGGAGGTCTTGAGCAGTTCTTC.

Only one count was recorded for this clone. The J gene is TRBJ2-5, the V gene TRBV10-1; TRBD2 might be the D (5 bases). Germline V lookup: CDR1 WNHNN, CDR2 SYGVQD (reference sequence). V was pared by 5 bases and J by 1 base, with 11 bases between. The CDR3 is made up of 14 amino acids. DNA of the CDR3: TGCGCCAGCAGTCGGGGAGCGGCCCAAGAGACCCAGTACTTC. It is translated as CASSRGAAQETQYF.

The V gene is TRBV3-1 (or the pseudogene TRBV3-2), the J gene TRBJ2-5, with TRBD2 matching over 8 bases. Germline V lookup: CDR1 LGHDT, CDR2 YNNKEL (reference sequence). CDR3 length: 16 amino acids. V trimming: 4 bases; J trimming: 4 bases; junction bases outside the gene matches: 11. The CDR3 reads CASSPPGGSGTETQYF. The CDR3 DNA follows: TGTGCCAGCAGCCCCCCCGGAGGTAGCGGGACAGAGACCCAGTACTTC.

The chain employs TRBV7-9 and TRBJ1-1; no definite D call. The germline V gene encodes CDR1 SEHNR and CDR2 FQNEAQ (reference sequence). The CDR3 totals 12 residues. Trimming shortened V by 2 bases and J by 7 bases, and 8 bases separated the two germline ends. For the CDR3, the DNA is TGTGCCAGCAGCTTAATTGGAGATGAAGCTTTCTTT. This translates into CASSLIGDEAFF. Full variable domain (rest looked up from reference TRBV7-9 and TRBJ1-1): DTGVSQNPRHKITKRGQNVTFRCDPISEHNRLYWYRQTLGQGPEFLTYFQNEAQLEKSRLLSDRFSAERPKGSFSTLEIQRTEQGDSAMYLCASSLIGDEAFFGQGTRLTVV.

J is TRBJ2-3 and V is TRBV5-5; 7 bases align to TRBD2. With 0 bases clipped from V and 1 base from J, the junction kept 2 bases outside the gene matches. The CDR3 consists of 15 residues. Germline V gene lookup returns CDR1 SGHKS and CDR2 YYEKEE (reference sequence). The CDR3 is CASSLEAGRTDTQYF. CDR3 coding DNA: TGTGCCAGCAGCTTGGAAGCGGGGCGCACAGATACGCAGTATTTT.

This sequence joins TRBV13 and TRBJ2-1, with TRBD2 matching 7 bases. Germline V gene lookup returns CDR1 PRHDT and CDR2 FYEKMQ (reference sequence). V gave up 6 bases and J gave up 0 bases; unmatched junction bases: 14. The CDR3 is made up of 18 amino acids. Here the CDR3 reads CASRRAGWQRGSYNEQFF. For the CDR3, the DNA is TGTGCCAGCAGGAGGGCAGGGTGGCAGCGGGGCTCCTACAATGAGCAGTTCTTC.

The V gene is TRBV18, the J gene TRBJ2-7, with TRBD1 matching 9 bases. Trimming cost V 2 bases and J 3 bases; bases outside gene matches: 5. Germline loops: CDR1 KGHSH, CDR2 LQKENI. The CDR3 has 15 amino acids. The CDR3 reads CASSPSGTGHYEQYF. The CDR3 bases are TGTGCCAGCTCACCAAGTGGGACAGGGCACTACGAGCAGTACTTC. Combining the CDR3 with reference TRBV18 and TRBJ2-7 gives the whole variable domain NAGVMQNPRHLVRRRGQEARLRCSPMKGHSHVYWYRQLPEEGLKFMVYLQKENIIDESGMPKERFSAEFPKEGPSILRIQQVVRGDSAAYFCASSPSGTGHYEQYFGPGTRLTVT.